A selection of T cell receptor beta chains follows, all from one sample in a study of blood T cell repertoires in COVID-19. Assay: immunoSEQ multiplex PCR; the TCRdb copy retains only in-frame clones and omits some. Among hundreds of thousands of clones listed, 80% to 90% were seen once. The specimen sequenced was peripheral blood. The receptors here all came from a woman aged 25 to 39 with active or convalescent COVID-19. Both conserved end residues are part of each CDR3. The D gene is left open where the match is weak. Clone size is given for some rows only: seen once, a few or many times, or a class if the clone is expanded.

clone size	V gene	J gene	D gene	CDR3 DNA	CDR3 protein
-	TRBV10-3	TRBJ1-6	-	TGTGCCATCAACAACGTTGGGGGGGGTCAAGATAATTCACCCCTCCACTTT	CAINNVGGGQDNSPLHF
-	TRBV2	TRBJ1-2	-	TGTGCCAGCAGGACAACAGGCTACTATGGCTACACCTTC	CASRTTGYYGYTF
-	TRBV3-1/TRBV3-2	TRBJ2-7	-	TGTGCCAGCAGCCAAGGCAGGGCATCCTCCGAGCAGTACTTC	CASSQGRASSEQYF
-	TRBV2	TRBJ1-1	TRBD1	TGTGCCAGCAGGAAAGGACAGGGGATGAACACTGAAGCTTTCTTT	CASRKGQGMNTEAFF
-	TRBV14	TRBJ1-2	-	TGTGCCAGCAGCCTGACAGGAAACTATGGCTACACCTTC	CASSLTGNYGYTF
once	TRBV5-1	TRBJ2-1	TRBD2	TGCGCCAGCACCCGGACTAGCGGGAGTTCCTACAATGAGCAGTTCTTC	CASTRTSGSSYNEQFF
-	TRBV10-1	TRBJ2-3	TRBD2	TGCGCCAGCAGGTCCGAGACTAGCGGGGACCACACAGATACGCAGTATTTT	CASRSETSGDHTDTQYF
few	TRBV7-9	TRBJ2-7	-	TGTGCCAGCAGCCCCCCCGGTTATTATGGTAACGAGCAGTACTTC	CASSPPGYYGNEQYF
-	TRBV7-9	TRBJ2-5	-	TGTGCCAGCAGCCCAAACTCCGAGTCGAAGACCCAGTACTTC	CASSPNSESKTQYF
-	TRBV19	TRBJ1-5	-	TGTGCCAGTAGTTCGGGGGACCTTGGTAGAGATCAGCCCCAGCATTTT	CASSSGDLGRDQPQHF
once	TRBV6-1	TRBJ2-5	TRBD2	TGTGCCAGCAGTGAAGCCTTAGCGGGGCTAGTGGAGACCCAGTACTTC	CASSEALAGLVETQYF
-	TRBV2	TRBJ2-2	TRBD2	TGTGCCAGCAGGAAACTAGCGGGGGGGCCGTCCGGGGAGCTGTTTTTT	CASRKLAGGPSGELFF
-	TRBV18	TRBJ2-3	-	TGTGCCAGCTCACCCACCAGCGGAGATACGCAGTATTTT	CASSPTSGDTQYF
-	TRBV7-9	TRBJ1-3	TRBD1	TGTGCCAGCAGCTACGTCATAACCGGGACAGGGGCTGGAAACACCATATATTTT	CASSYVITGTGAGNTIYF
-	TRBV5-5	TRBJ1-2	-	TGTGCCAGCAGCTTGGGACAAACAATTATTGGCTACACCTTC	CASSLGQTIIGYTF
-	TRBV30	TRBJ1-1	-	TGTGCCTGGAGTTGGGGCGAGAACACTGAAGCTTTCTTT	CAWSWGENTEAFF
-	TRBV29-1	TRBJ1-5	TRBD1	TGCAGCGTTAGAACAGGGGGAGACAATCAGCCCCAGCATTTT	CSVRTGGDNQPQHF
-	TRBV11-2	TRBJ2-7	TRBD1	TGTGCCAGCAGCTGGACAGGGGTTTCCGAGCAGTACTTC	CASSWTGVSEQYF
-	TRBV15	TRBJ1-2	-	TGTGCCACCAGCAGAGATGAGGGAGTTGGTGGCTACACCTTC	CATSRDEGVGGYTF
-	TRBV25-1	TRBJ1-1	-	TGTGCCAGCAGTGGGCTGCTGTCGAACACTGAAGCTTTCTTT	CASSGLLSNTEAFF
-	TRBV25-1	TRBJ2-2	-	TGTGCCAGCAAAGTAGTGAACACCGGGGAGCTGTTTTTT	CASKVVNTGELFF
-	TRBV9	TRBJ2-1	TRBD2	TGTGCCAGCAGCGTAGGGGCTAGCGGGGGCCTGAGCTCCTACAATGAGCAGTTCTTC	CASSVGASGGLSSYNEQFF
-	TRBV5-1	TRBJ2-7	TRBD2	TGCGCCAGCAGCCAAGGACTAGCGGAGGCCTACGAGCAGTACTTC	CASSQGLAEAYEQYF
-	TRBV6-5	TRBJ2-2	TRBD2	TGTGCCAGCATTAGCGGGAGGAACACCGGGGAGCTGTTTTTT	CASISGRNTGELFF
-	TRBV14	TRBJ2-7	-	TGTGCCAGCAGCCCCTGGGGGGTCCCCTCGGACGAGCAGTACTTC	CASSPWGVPSDEQYF
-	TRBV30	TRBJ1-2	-	TGTGCCTGGAGTGTTCTGGGGGCCTTGGATGGCTACACCTTC	CAWSVLGALDGYTF
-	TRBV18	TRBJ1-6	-	TGTGCCAGCTCACCAAAGGGGTCGGATTCACCCCTCCACTTT	CASSPKGSDSPLHF
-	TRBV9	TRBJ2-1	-	TGTGCCAGCACCCCTGGGCAGCACAATGAGCAGTTCTTC	CASTPGQHNEQFF
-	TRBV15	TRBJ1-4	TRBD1	TGTGCCACCAGCATAGGGACAGTCGGAAAACTGTTTTTT	CATSIGTVGKLFF
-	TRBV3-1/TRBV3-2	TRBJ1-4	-	TGTGCCAGCAGCCAAATAACAGGGATGGGTGAAAAACTGTTTTTT	CASSQITGMGEKLFF
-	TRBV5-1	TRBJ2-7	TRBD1	TGCGCCAGCAGCTCGGACAGGGGATCCAACGAGCAGTACTTC	CASSSDRGSNEQYF
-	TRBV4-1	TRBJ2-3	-	TGCGCCAGCAGCGTCCCCTTGGCTAGAGATACGCAGTATTTT	CASSVPLARDTQYF
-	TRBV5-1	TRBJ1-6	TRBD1	TGCGCCAGCAGCTTAGGGACAGGGCAGAATTCACCCCTCCACTTT	CASSLGTGQNSPLHF